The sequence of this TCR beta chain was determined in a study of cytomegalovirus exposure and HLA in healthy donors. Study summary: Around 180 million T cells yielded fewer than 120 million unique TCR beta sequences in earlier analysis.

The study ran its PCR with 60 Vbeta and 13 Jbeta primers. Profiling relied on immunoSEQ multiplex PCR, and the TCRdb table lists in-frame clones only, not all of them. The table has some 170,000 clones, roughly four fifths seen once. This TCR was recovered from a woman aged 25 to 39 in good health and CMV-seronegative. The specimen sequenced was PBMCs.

CDR3 sequence: CASSLGLSTDTQYF. The CDR3, as DNA: TGTGCCAGCAGCTTGGGACTGAGCACAGATACGCAGTATTTT. V and J are TRBV5-4 and TRBJ2-3; no reliable D call. CDR1 is SGHNT and CDR2 is YYREEE in the germline V gene (reference sequence). V gave up 0 bases and J gave up 0 bases, with 5 bases separating them. The CDR3 runs to 14 residues. Drawing the rest from reference TRBV5-4 and TRBJ2-3, the complete variable domain is ETGVTQSPTHLIKTRGQQVTLRCSSQSGHNTVSWYQQALGQGPQFIFQYYREEENGRGNFPPRFSGLQFPNYSSELNVNALELDDSALYLCASSLGLSTDTQYFGPGTRLTVL.